Shown below are 2 T cell receptor beta chains from a single sample sequenced in a study of shared clonotypes between healthy human individuals. The method was immunoSEQ multiplex PCR; TCRdb's version includes in-frame clones alone and lacks a portion of them. The sample holds nearly 1,000,000 clones, approximately 80% seen once. The material sequenced was memory CD4+ T cells sorted from blood. Subset reported: CD45RA-negative fraction. Receptor source: a man aged 18 to 29 in good health.

V gene TRBV28 combines with J gene TRBJ1-2; TRBD1 aligns across 8 bases. The junction had 6 bases not matched to a gene; V was cut back by 1 base and J by 8 bases. The CDR3 length is 14 residues. In germline, CDR1 is MDHEN, CDR2 SYDVKM. The CDR3, as DNA: TGTGCCAGCAGTTTATCAGGGGGCTTCTGGGGCTACACCTTC. Amino acids: CASSLSGGFWGYTF.

The rearrangement links TRBV29-1 to TRBJ2-1, with 8 bases fitting TRBD2. The trim removed 0 bases at V and 3 bases at J, leaving 4 bases unmatched. This CDR3 spans 15 amino acids. The germline gives CDR1 SQVTM, CDR2 ANQGSEA. The CDR3 sequence: CSVEEGGGFYNEQFF. CDR3 in DNA: TGCAGCGTTGAAGAAGGCGGGGGGTTCTACAATGAGCAGTTCTTC.